The clone carrying this T cell receptor beta chain has only one observation. V gave up 4 bases and J gave up 3 bases, with 10 bases separating them. The CDR3 is 13 residues long. Germline CDR1 reads SGHNT; CDR2 reads YYREEE (reference sequence). The sample originates from a study of brain T cells in children with intractable seizures. Documented time point: blood from clinic visit 5 months post-surgery; TSC patient then seizure free. Only cases whose brain tissue showed the highest T cell transcript signatures were sequenced. Method: immunoSEQ multiplex PCR; TCRdb's copy keeps in-frame clones and lacks some. The sample has 300,000 to 400,000 clones, about 94% seen once.

This sequence was found in a boy younger than two with tuberous sclerosis and intractable seizures. This material consisted of peripheral blood, taken 4 to 5 months after surgery. The V call is TRBV5-4, the J call TRBJ1-1, with D possibly matching TRBD1 (5 bases). CDR3 amino acids: CASSPQVDTEAFF. The CDR3 region has the DNA TGTGCCAGCAGCCCACAGGTGGACACTGAAGCTTTCTTT.